The source of this T cell receptor beta chain is a study of T-cell memory formation after mild COVID-19. Study-wide results and caveats: Some SARS-CoV-2-responding clones were already detected in memory before infection.

The V gene's germline CDR1 is WSHSY and CDR2 SAAADI. The length of the CDR3 is 11 residues. Trimming pared 7 bases from V and 5 bases from J, leaving 8 bases between. TCRdb passed the 5' RACE reads through MiXCR, listing each CDR3 protein once. The sample carries 110,000 to 150,000 distinct CDR3 sequences, almost 25% recorded once. The sample holds a few counts of this clonotype. Its specificity is unknown. The chain couples TRBV10-2 to TRBJ1-2; no clear D. The sequence came from an adult woman who had mild COVID-19 (a few samples of this study predate the infection). Cell type and time point are not known. What was sequenced was PBMCs or a T cell subset sorted from them (not recorded which). The CDR3 protein is CASKTDYGYTF. DNA of the CDR3: TGCGCCAGCAAGACTGATTATGGCTACACCTTC.